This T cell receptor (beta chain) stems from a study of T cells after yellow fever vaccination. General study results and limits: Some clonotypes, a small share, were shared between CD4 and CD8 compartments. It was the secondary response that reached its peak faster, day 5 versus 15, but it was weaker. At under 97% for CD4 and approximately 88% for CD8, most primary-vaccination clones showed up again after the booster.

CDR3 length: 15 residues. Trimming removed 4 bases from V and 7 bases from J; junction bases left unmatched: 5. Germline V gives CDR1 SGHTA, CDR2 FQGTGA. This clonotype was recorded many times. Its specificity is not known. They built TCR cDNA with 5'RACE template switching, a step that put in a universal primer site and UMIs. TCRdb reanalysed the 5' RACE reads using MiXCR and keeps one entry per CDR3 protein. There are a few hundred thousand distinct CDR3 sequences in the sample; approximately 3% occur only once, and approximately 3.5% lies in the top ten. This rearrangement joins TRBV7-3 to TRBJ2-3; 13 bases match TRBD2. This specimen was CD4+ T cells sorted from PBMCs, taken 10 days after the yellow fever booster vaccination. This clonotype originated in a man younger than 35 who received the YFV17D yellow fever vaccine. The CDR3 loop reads CASSSPTSGGYTQYF. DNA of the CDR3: TGTGCCAGCAGCTCCCCGACTAGCGGGGGGTATACGCAGTATTTT.